This T cell receptor beta chain was documented in a study of T cell responses to AZD1222 COVID-19 vaccine. Study in general: The study pooled second doses at about 4 or about 12 weeks. Findings of the study overall: A rise in Spike-specific TCR breadth and depth followed two AZD1222 doses. Unmutated variant regions are reportedly the target of nearly half of TCRs that are spike-specific.

Regarding this clone: The antigen remains unidentified.

The table came from immunoSEQ multiplex PCR; TCRdb's copy has only in-frame clones and leaves some out. The sample shows around 150,000 clones, about 90% of them seen only once. The CDR3 contains 19 residues. Germline V gene sequence: CDR1 LNHDA, CDR2 SQIVND (reference sequence). The trim removed 3 bases at V and 0 bases at J, leaving 11 bases unmatched. The sequences come from peripheral blood, collected on day 0 of AZD1222 vaccination. The receptor's source is an adult in good health. The chain carries TRBV19 and TRBJ2-2; TRBD2 agrees at 9 bases. This CDR3 is CASSMEIAGVLANTGELFF. The CDR3 bases are TGTGCCAGTAGTATGGAAATAGCGGGAGTACTCGCGAACACCGGGGAGCTGTTTTTT.